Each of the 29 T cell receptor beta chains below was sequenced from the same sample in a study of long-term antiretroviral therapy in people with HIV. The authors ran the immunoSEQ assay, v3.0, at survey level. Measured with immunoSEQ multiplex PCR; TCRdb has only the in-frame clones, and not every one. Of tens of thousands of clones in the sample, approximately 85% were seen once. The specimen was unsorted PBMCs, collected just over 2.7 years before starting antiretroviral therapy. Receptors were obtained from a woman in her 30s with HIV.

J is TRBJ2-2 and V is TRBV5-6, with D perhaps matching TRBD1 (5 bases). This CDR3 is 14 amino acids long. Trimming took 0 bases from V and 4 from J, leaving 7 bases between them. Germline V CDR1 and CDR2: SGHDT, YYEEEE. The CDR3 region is CASSLGGLTGELFF. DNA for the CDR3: TGTGCCAGCAGCTTGGGGGGCCTCACCGGGGAGCTGTTTTTT.

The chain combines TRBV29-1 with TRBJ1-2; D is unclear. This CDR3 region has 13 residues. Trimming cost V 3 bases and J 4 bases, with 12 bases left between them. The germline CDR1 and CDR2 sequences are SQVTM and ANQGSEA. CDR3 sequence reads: CSVEEPEVYGYTF. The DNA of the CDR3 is TGCAGCGTTGAGGAACCCGAAGTCTATGGCTACACCTTC.

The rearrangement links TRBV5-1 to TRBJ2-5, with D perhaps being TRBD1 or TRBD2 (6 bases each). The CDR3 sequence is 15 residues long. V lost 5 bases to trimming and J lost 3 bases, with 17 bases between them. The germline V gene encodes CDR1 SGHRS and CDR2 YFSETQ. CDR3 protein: CASSRGQGMEETQYF. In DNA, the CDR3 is TGCGCCAGCAGTCGGGGGCAGGGTATGGAAGAGACCCAGTACTTC. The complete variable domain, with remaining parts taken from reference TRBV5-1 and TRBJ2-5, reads KAGVTQTPRYLIKTRGQQVTLSCSPISGHRSVSWYQQTPGQGLQFLFEYFSETQRNKGNFPGRFSGRQFSNSRSEMNVSTLELGDSALYLCASSRGQGMEETQYFGPGTRLLVL.

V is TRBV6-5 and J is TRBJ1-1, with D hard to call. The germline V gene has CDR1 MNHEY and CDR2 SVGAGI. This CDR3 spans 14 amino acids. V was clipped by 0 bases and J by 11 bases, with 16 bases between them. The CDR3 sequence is CASSYSPGPLEAFF. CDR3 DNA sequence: TGTGCCAGCAGTTACTCCCCCGGCCCTTTAGAGGCTTTCTTT.

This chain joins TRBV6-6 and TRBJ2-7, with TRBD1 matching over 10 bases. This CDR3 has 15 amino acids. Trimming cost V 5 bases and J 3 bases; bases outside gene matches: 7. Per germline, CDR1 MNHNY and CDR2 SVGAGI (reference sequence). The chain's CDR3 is CASSPRQGAFYEQYV. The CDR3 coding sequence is TGTGCCAGCAGTCCAAGACAGGGGGCCTTCTACGAGCAGTACGTC.

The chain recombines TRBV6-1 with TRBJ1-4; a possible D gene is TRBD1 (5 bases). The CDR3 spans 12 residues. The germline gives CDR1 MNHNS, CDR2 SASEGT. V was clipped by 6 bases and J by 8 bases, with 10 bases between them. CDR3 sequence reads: CASRGVGEKLFF. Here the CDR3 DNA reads TGTGCCAGCAGGGGGGTGGGCGAAAAACTGTTTTTT.

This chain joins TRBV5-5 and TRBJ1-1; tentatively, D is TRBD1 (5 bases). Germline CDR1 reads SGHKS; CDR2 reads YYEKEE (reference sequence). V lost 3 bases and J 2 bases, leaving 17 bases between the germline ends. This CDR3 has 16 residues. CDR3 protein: CASSSPSGTVNTEAFF. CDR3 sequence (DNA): TGTGCCAGCAGCTCACCCTCCGGGACGGTAAACACTGAAGCTTTCTTT.

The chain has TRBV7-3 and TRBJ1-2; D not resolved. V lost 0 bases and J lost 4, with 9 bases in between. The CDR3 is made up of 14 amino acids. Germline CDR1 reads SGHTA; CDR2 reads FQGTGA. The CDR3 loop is CASSLTHTSYGYTF. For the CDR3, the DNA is TGTGCCAGCAGCTTAACACACACCTCCTATGGCTACACCTTC.

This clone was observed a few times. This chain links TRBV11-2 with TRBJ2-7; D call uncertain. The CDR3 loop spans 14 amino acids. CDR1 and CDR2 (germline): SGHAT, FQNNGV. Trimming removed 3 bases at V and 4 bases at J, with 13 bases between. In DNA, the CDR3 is TGTGCCAGCAGCTTTCCGCTAGAACCGTACGAGCAGTACTTC. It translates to CASSFPLEPYEQYF.

The chain's CDR3 is CASARENRGSGANVLTF. CDR3 DNA sequence: TGTGCCAGCGCTCGGGAGAACAGGGGGTCTGGGGCCAACGTCCTGACTTTC. This chain links TRBV2 with TRBJ2-6; 8 nucleotides agree with TRBD1. V lost 8 bases and J lost 1; bases outside the gene matches: 10. The CDR3 has 17 residues. Germline lookup yields CDR1 SNHLY and CDR2 FYNNEI.

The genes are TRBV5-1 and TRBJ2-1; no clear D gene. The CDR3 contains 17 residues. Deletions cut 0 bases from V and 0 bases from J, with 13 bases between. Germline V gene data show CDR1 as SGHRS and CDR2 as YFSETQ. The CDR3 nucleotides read TGCGCCAGCAGCTTGGTTCGGACCGAAAGCTCCTACAATGAGCAGTTCTTC. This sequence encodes CASSLVRTESSYNEQFF.

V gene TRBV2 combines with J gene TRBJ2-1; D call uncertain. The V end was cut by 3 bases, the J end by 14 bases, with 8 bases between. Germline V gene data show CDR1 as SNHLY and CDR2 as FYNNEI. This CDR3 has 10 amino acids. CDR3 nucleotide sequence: TGTGCCAGCAGTGATAGTTACGAGTTCTTC. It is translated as CASSDSYEFF.

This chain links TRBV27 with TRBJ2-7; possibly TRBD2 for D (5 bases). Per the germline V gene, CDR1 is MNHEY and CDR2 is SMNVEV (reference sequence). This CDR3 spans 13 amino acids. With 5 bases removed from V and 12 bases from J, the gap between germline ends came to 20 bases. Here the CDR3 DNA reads TGTGCCAGCAGTCCCAGTGGGGAGTTCGTGTGGTACTTC. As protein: CASSPSGEFVWYF.

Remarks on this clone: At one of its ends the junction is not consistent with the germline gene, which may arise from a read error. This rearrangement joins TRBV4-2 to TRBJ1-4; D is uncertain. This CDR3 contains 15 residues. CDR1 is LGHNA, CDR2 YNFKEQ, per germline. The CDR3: CASSQGGLLNDKLFF. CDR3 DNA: TGTGCCAGCAGCCAAGGGGGTCTCCTTAATGACAAACTGTTTTTT.

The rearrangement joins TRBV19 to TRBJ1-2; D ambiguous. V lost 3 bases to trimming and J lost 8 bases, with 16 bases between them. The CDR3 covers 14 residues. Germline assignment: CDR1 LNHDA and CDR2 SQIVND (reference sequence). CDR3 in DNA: TGTGCCAGTAGTATGGAAGGCCCCCCTAGAGGCTACACCTTC. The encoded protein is CASSMEGPPRGYTF.

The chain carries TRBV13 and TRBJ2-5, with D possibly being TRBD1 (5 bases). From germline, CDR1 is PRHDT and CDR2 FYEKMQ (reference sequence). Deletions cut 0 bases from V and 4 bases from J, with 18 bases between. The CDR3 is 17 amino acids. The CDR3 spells CASSLGETATPRETQYF. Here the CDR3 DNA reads TGTGCCAGCAGCTTAGGGGAGACAGCGACCCCCCGAGAGACCCAGTACTTC.

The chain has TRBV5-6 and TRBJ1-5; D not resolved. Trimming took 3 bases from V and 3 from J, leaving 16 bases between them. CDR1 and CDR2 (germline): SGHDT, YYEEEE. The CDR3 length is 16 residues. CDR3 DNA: TGTGCCAGCAGCTCGGAGGGCCGGGCCCTCAATCAGCCCCAGCATTTT. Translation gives CASSSEGRALNQPQHF.

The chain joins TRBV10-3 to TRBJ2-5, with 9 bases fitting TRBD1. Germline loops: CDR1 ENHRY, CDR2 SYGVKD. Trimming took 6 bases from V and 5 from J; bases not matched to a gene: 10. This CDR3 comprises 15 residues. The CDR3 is CAIRPTGGRWETQYF. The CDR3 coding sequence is TGTGCCATCAGGCCGACAGGGGGAAGATGGGAGACCCAGTACTTC.

The CDR3 DNA reads TGTGCCAGCAGTCCCCAACCGAACACTGAAGCTTTCTTT. Encoded protein: CASSPQPNTEAFF. The chain carries TRBV11-2 and TRBJ1-1; D gene ambiguous. Germline CDR1 SGHAT, CDR2 FQNNGV. With 6 bases removed from V and 1 base from J, the gap between germline ends came to 9 bases. There are 13 residues in the CDR3.

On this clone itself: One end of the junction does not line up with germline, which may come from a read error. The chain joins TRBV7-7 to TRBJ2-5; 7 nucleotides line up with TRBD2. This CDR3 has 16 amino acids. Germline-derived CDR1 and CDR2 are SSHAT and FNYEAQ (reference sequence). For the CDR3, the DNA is TGTGTCAGCAGCCCCCGGGTCTTTACCGGGAGGGAGACCCAGTACTTC. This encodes CVSSPRVFTGRETQYF.

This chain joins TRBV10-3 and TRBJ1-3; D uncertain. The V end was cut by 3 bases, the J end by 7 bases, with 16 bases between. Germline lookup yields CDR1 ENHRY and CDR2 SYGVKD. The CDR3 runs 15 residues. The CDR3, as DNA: TGTGCCATCAGTGAATGGGTCCCCGAGAGGAACACCATATATTTT. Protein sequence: CAISEWVPERNTIYF.

The CDR3 nucleotides read TGCGCCAGCAGCCATTGGACTAGCGGGGCCGAAAGGACCCAGTACTTC. Amino acids: CASSHWTSGAERTQYF. The rearrangement uses TRBV4-1 and TRBJ2-5; TRBD2 aligns across 12 bases. Germline CDR1 and CDR2: MGHRA and YSYEKL. This CDR3 comprises 16 residues. V shed 3 bases, J shed 7 bases, and the junction held 9 bases outside the gene matches.

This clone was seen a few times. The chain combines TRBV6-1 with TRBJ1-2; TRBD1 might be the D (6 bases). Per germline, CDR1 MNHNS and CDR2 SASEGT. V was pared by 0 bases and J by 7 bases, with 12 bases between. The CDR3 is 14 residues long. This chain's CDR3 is CASSEAEGDGGYTF. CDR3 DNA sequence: TGTGCCAGCAGTGAAGCGGAGGGGGATGGTGGCTACACCTTC.

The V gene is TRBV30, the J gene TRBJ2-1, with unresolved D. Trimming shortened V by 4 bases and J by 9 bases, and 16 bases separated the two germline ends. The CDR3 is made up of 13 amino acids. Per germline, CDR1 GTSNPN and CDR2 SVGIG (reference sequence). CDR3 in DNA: TGTGCCTGGACCCCCCCTGTTGGAAGTGAGCAGTTCTTC. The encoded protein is CAWTPPVGSEQFF.

The CDR3, as DNA: TGTGCCATCAGTGACCCATCCGACAGGACTTGGGGCTACACCTTC. Its translation: CAISDPSDRTWGYTF. The chain is built from TRBV10-3 and TRBJ1-2; the D gene is possibly TRBD1 (6 bases). Germline values: CDR1 ENHRY, CDR2 SYGVKD. Trimming took off 3 bases at V and 8 bases at J, with 19 bases between the two ends. The CDR3 loop spans 15 amino acids.

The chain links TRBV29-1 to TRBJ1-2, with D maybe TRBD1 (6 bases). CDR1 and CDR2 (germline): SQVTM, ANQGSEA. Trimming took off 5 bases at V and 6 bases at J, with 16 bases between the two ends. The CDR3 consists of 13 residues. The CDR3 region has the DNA TGCAGCGTTCACGAATGGACAGTAAATGGCTACACCTTC. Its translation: CSVHEWTVNGYTF.

CDR3 nucleotide sequence: TGTGCCGGCCTCAATCGGGGACCGACAAAGACTGAAGCTTTCTTT. Translating it yields CAGLNRGPTKTEAFF. This chain joins TRBV6-1 and TRBJ1-1; D is perhaps TRBD1 (5 bases). In germline, CDR1 is MNHNS, CDR2 SASEGT. Between the trimmed V and J ends, which lost 11 bases and 5 bases, there was a span of 24 bases. The CDR3 sequence is 15 residues long.

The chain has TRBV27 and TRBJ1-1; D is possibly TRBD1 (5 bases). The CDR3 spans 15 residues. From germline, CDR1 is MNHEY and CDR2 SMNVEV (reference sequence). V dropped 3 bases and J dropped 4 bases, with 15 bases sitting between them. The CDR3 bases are TGTGCCAGCAGTTTGGGGTGGGGGGGAGGCACTGAAGCTTTCTTT. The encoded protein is CASSLGWGGGTEAFF.

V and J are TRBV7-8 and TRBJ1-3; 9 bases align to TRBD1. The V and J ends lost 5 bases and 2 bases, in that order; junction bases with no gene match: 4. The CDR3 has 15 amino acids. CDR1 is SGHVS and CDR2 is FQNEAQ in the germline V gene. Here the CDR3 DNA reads TGTGCCAGCAGCCCTAGACAGGGGGCTGGAAACACCATATATTTT. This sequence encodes CASSPRQGAGNTIYF.